This T cell receptor (beta chain) was retrieved from a study of cytomegalovirus exposure and HLA in healthy donors. The study's findings and limits: Indistinguishable V segments, including TRBV6-2 and TRBV6-3, were excluded. In an earlier analysis, productive rearrangement rates for most beta V segments clustered near 87% or 30%. Through in vitro validation, a few CMV-associated chains were shown to be specific for CMV antigens.

Regarding this clone: The antigen is undetermined. At one end the junction does not follow the germline gene, possibly because of a read error. The same CDR3 is also encoded by other DNA sequences in this sample.

PCR primers comprised 60 Vbeta and 13 Jbeta primers. Clones were sequenced by immunoSEQ multiplex PCR, and TCRdb holds only the in-frame ones, with some missing. The repertoire holds 85,000 to 100,000 clones, with around 86% as singletons. Germline loops: CDR1 MGHRA, CDR2 YSYEKL. The CDR3 has 15 amino acids. This chain connects TRBV4-1 to TRBJ2-1; D is perhaps TRBD1 (6 bases). The sequenced material came from PBMCs. The clonotype comes from a man aged 25-45 years in good health and CMV-seropositive. CDR3 residues: CASSQMAGVRNEQFF. The CDR3 coding sequence is TGCGCCAGCAGCCAAATGGCAGGGGTGAGAAATGAACAGTTCTTC.